The sequence of this T cell receptor beta chain was determined in a study of follicular helper T cells after annual influenza vaccination. Study-level information: Across the 2013-2014, 2014-2015 and 2015-2016 vaccination seasons, some subjects were resampled.

Notes on the study in general: Day 7 ICOS+CD38+ clones later appeared mostly in ICOS-CD38- cTfh.

The repertoire was sequenced with immunoSEQ multiplex PCR; TCRdb's copy has only in-frame clones and lacks some. The sample includes over 8,000 clones, 80% to 90% of them seen just once. Documented time point: 2015-2016 season, 7 days after influenza vaccination. CDR3 length equals 16 residues. V lost 0 bases to trimming and J lost 5 bases; unmatched junction nucleotides: 7. Germline CDR1 reads LNHNV; CDR2 reads YYDKDF (reference sequence). This clone was seen once. Its specificity is unknown. Here the sequenced sample was CXCR5+ CD38- circulating T follicular helper cells from blood, taken 7 days after influenza vaccination. As for subset: circulating Tfh, non-naive CD4+CXCR5+PD-1+ (ICOS+CD38+ or ICOS-CD38-). The chain carries TRBV15 and TRBJ2-1, with 7 positions matching TRBD1. The clonotype originates from an adult who received the influenza vaccine. The CDR3 DNA follows: TGTGCCACCAGCAGAGAGTGGCAGGGGGTTAACAATGAGCAGTTCTTC. It yields the protein CATSREWQGVNNEQFF. Full variable domain (missing parts from reference TRBV15 and TRBJ2-1): DAMVIQNPRYQVTQFGKPVTLSCSQTLNHNVMYWYQQKSSQAPKLLFHYYDKDFNNEADTPDNFQSRRPNTSFCFLDIRSPGLGDTAMYLCATSREWQGVNNEQFFGPGTRLTVL.